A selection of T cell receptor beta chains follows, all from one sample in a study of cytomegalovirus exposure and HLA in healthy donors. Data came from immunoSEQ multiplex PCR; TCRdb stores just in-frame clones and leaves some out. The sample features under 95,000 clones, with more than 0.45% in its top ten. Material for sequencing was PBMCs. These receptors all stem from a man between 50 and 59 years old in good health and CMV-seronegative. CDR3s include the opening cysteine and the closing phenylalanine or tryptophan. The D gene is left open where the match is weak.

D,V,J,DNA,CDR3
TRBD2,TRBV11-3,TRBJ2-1,TGTGCCAGCAGCCCCCCCGGGGGGTTCAATGAGCAGTTCTTC,CASSPPGGFNEQFF
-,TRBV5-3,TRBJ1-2,TGTGCCAGAAATCCAGGGGACTATGGCTACACCTTC,CARNPGDYGYTF
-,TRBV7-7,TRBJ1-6,TGTGCTAGCAGCACGGGAGCGGGAAATTCACCCCTCCACTTT,CASSTGAGNSPLHF
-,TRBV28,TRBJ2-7,TGTGCCAGCAGTTTAATCCCCGACAGAATCGGGGGATACTACGAGCAGTACTTC,CASSLIPDRIGGYYEQYF
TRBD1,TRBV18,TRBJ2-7,TGTGCCAGCTCACCAACGGGACAGGGCCAATCCTACGAGCAGTACTTC,CASSPTGQGQSYEQYF
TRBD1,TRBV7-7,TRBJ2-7,TGTGCTAGCAGCTTTTACGGGACAGGAGACCCCTACGAGCAGTACTTC,CASSFYGTGDPYEQYF
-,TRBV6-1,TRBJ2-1,TGTGCCAGCAGTGAACACGGCGGAATCTACAATGAGCAGTTCTTC,CASSEHGGIYNEQFF
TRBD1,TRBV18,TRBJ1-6,TGTGCCAGCTCACGAACTCCAGGACAGGGTGAATTGGGGGCTTCACCCCTCCACTTT,CASSRTPGQGELGASPLHF
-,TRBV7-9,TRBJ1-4,TGTGCCAGCAGCCAGGGGACCCGGCGGGCAACTAATGAAAAACTGTTTTTT,CASSQGTRRATNEKLFF
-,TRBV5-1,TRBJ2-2,TGCGCCAGCAGCTTGTACGGGTCCGGGGAGCTGTTTTTT,CASSLYGSGELFF
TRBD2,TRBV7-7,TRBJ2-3,TGTGCTAGCAGCCAAGGGACTAGCGGGGGGTTACAGTATTTT,CASSQGTSGGLQYF
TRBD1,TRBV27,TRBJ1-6,TGTGCCAGCAGTTCACACATACAGGGGGACTCTTCACCCCTCCACTTT,CASSSHIQGDSSPLHF
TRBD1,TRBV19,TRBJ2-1,TGTGCCAGTAGTCAACAGGGGGCTGGTGAGCAGTTCTTC,CASSQQGAGEQFF
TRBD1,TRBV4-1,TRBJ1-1,TGCGCCAGCAGCCAAGACGGCTTAAAAAGGGGGCCAGGGTTCACTGAAGCTTTCTTT,CASSQDGLKRGPGFTEAFF
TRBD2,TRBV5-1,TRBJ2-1,TGCGCCAGCAGCCTGACTAGCCCCATAGCTTACAATGAGCAGTTCTTC,CASSLTSPIAYNEQFF
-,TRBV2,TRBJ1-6,TGTGCCACCACACAAGGGGAATCACCCCTCCACTTT,CATTQGESPLHF
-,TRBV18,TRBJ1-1,TGTGCCAGCTCACCACTTCAGGGCCCCGACACTGAAGCTTTCTTT,CASSPLQGPDTEAFF
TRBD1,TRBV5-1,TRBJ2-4,TGCGCCAGCAGCCCGGGGACAGGGAAAAACATTCAGTACTTC,CASSPGTGKNIQYF
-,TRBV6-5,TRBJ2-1,TGTGCCAGCAGTTACGACCAAAGAGGCAATGAGCAGTTCTTC,CASSYDQRGNEQFF
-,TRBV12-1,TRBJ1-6,TGTGCCAGCAGTAAACTCCCCTTACTCGTCTTCACCCGCTATAATTCACCCCTCCACTTT,CASSKLPLLVFTRYNSPLHF
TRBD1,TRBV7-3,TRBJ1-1,TGTGCCAGCAGCGCGGACAGGTTGAACACTGAAGCTTTCTTT,CASSADRLNTEAFF
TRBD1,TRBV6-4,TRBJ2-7,TGTGCCAGCAGTGACAAGGGACAGGGCTTCTACGAGCAGTACTTC,CASSDKGQGFYEQYF
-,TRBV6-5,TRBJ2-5,TGTGCCAGCAGCCTACAGGGTAAAGAGACCCAGTACTTC,CASSLQGKETQYF
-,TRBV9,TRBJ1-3,TGTGCCAGCAGCGTAGAGCAGGGCTACCAAATCAGGTCTGGAAACACCATATATTTT,CASSVEQGYQIRSGNTIYF
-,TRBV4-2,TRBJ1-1,TGTGCCAGCAGCCAACTCGGGACAACCAGGAATGAAGCTTTCTTT,CASSQLGTTRNEAFF
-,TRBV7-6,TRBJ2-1,TGTGCCAGCAGCCTCACAGGGAATGAGCAGTTCTTC,CASSLTGNEQFF
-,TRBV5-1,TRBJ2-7,TGCGCCAGCAGCTTCCAGGGATGGGACGAGCAGTACTTC,CASSFQGWDEQYF
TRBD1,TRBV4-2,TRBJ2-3,TGTGCCAGCAGCCAAAGGACAGGGTTGAGTCTAGATACGCAGTATTTT,CASSQRTGLSLDTQYF
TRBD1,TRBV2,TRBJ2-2,TGTGCCAGCAGCCGGGACAGGGGTATCGGGGAGCTGTTTTTT,CASSRDRGIGELFF
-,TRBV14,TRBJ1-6,TGTGCCAGCAACAGGTTCGGTAATTCACCCCTCCACTTT,CASNRFGNSPLHF
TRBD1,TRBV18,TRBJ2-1,TGTGCCAGCTCACCATTCGGGACAGTGGGTTACAATGAGCAGTTCTTC,CASSPFGTVGYNEQFF
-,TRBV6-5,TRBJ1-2,TGTGCCAGCAGTTCTCAGGCCAACTATGGCTACACCTTC,CASSSQANYGYTF
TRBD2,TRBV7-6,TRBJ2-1,TGTGCCAGCAGCCTCGGCGGGGGGGCCTACAATGAGCAGTTCTTC,CASSLGGGAYNEQFF
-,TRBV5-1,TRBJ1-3,TGCGCCAGCAGCTTGACGGTCACTACGCGCTCTGGAAACACCATATATTTT,CASSLTVTTRSGNTIYF
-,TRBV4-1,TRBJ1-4,TGCGCCAGCAGCCAAGTGTTCAGGGCAACTAATGAAAAACTGTTTTTT,CASSQVFRATNEKLFF
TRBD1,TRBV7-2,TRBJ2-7,TGTGCCAGCAGCTTAGGGACAGGGTGGGCTTACGAGCAGTACTTC,CASSLGTGWAYEQYF
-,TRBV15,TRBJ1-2,TGTGCCACCAGCAGAGCGACAGCAAATAACTATGGCTACACCTTC,CATSRATANNYGYTF
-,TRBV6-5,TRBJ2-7,TGTGCCAGCAACCTAGGGGCCGGCTACGAGCAGTACTTC,CASNLGAGYEQYF
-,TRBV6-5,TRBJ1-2,TGTGCCAGCAGGTCCAGGGTAGTGGGGGGCTACACCTTC,CASRSRVVGGYTF
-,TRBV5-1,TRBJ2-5,TGCGCCAGCAGCTTGGCCAGGAGGACTTCACAAGAGACCCAGTACTTC,CASSLARRTSQETQYF
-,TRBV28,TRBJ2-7,TGTGCCAGCAGTTTAGTCCACTACGAGCAGTACTTC,CASSLVHYEQYF
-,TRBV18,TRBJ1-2,TGTGCCAGCTCACCACCTTTGGCTGATGGCTACACCTTC,CASSPPLADGYTF
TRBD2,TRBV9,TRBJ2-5,TGTGCCAGCAGCGTAGGCCAGCGGGGGGGTGGAGAGACCCAGTACTTC,CASSVGQRGGGETQYF
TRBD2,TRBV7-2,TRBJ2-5,TGTGCCAGCAGCGCCGGGGGGGCCGGGGAGACCCAGTACTTC,CASSAGGAGETQYF
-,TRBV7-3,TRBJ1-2,TGTGCCAGCAGCCCCGGACAGAACTATGGCTACACCTTC,CASSPGQNYGYTF
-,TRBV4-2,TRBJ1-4,TGTGCCAGCAGCCAAGAGAGCCCCGGAAAACTGTTTTTT,CASSQESPGKLFF
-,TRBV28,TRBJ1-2,TGTGCCAGCAGTTCAGGACAGTTCTATGGTAACTATGGCTACACCTTC,CASSSGQFYGNYGYTF
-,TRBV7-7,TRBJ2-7,TGTGCTAGCAGCCCTAGTCCGGGGGGCCTAAACGAGCAGTACTTC,CASSPSPGGLNEQYF
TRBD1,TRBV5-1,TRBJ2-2,TGCGCCAGCTTCTCGACCGGGACAGGGGAGACCGGGGAGCTGTTTTTT,CASFSTGTGETGELFF
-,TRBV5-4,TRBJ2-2,TGTGCCAGCAGCTTGTATTCCCCGGACATTCCTAAGAGGAATACCGGGGAGCTGTTTTTT,CASSLYSPDIPKRNTGELFF
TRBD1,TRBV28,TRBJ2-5,TGTGCCAGCAGTTTGGACAGGGGCCCTCAAGAGACCCAGTACTTC,CASSLDRGPQETQYF
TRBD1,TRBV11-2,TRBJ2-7,TGTGCCAGCAGCTTCGACAGGGGTGCCTACGAGCAGTACTTC,CASSFDRGAYEQYF
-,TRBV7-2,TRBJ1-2,TGTGCCAGCAGCCCCGACAGAAACTATGGCTACACCTTC,CASSPDRNYGYTF
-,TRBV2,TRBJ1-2,TGTGCCAGACAGGGATCCAACTATGGCTACACCTTC,CARQGSNYGYTF
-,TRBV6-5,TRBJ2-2,TGTGCCAGCAGTAGGCGGGCAGAAAACACCGGGGAGCTGTTTTTT,CASSRRAENTGELFF
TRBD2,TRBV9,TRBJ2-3,TGTGCCAGCAGCGTAGAACTAGCGGGGAGCACAGATACGCAGTATTTT,CASSVELAGSTDTQYF